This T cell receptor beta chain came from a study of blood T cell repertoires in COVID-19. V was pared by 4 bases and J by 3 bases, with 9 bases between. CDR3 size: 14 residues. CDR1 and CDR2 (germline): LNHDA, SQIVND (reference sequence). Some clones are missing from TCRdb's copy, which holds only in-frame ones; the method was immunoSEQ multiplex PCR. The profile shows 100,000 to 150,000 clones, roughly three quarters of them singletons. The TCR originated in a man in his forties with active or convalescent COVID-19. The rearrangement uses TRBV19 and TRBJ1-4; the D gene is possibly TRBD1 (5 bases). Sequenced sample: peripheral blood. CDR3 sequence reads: CASSTGVSNEKLFF. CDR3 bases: TGTGCCAGTAGTACGGGGGTATCTAATGAAAAACTGTTTTTT.